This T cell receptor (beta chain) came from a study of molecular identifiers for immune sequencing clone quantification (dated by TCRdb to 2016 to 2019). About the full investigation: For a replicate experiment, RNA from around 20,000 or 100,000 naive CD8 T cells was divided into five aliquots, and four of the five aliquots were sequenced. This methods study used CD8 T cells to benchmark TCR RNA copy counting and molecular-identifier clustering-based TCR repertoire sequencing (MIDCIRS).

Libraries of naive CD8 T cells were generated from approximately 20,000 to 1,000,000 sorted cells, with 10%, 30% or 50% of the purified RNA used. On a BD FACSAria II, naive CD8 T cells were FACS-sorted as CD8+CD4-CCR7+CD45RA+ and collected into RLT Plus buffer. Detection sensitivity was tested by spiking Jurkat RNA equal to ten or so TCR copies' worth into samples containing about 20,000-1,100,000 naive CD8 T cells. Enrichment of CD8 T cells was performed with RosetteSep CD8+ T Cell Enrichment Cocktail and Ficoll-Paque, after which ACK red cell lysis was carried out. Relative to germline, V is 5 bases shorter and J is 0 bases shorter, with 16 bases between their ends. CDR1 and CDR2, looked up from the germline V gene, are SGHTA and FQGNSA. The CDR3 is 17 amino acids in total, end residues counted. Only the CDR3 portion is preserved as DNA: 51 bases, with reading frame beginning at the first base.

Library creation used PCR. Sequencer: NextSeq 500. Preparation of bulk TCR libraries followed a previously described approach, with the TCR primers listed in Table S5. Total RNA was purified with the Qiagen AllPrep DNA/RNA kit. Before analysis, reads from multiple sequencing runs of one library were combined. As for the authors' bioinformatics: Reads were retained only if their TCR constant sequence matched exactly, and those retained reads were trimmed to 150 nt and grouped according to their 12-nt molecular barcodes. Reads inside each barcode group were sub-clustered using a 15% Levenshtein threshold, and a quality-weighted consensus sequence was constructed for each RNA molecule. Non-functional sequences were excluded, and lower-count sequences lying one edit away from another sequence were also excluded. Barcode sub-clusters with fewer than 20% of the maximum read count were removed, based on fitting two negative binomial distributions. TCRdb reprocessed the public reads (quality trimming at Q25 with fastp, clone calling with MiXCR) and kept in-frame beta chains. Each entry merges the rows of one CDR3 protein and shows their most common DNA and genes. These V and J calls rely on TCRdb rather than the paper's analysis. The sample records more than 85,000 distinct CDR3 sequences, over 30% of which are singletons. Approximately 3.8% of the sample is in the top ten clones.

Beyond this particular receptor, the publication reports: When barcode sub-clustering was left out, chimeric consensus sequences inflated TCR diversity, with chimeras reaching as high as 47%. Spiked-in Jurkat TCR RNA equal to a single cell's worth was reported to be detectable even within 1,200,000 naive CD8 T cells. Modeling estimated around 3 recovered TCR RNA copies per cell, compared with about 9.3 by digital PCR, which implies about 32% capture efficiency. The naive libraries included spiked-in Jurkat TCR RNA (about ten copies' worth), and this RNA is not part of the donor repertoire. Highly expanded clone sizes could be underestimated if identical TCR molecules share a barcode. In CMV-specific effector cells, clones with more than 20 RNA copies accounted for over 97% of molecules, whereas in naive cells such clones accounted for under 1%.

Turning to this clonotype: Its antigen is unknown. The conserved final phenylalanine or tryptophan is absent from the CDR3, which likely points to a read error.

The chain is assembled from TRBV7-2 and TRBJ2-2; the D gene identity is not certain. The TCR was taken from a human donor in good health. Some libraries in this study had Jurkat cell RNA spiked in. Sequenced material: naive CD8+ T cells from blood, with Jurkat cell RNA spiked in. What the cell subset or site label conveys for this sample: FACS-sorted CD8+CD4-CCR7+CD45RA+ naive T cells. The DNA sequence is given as TGTGCCAGCAGCACCCTGACAAGTGCCCCGAACACCGGGGAGCTGTTTTTA. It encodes CASSTLTSAPNTGELFL.